This TCR beta chain came from a study of cytomegalovirus exposure and HLA in healthy donors. Study-level findings and limits: Exclusion as indistinguishable affected some V segments, including TRBV6-2 and TRBV6-3. In a later analysis, specific HLA alleles were associated with over 15,000 TCR beta sequences at a 0.05 false discovery rate. Cytomegalovirus-associated TCR beta chains were listed, numbering over 150. Later analysis showed TCR association rates varying by HLA locus, highest for DRB1 and lowest for HLA-C.

The PCR ran on 60 Vbeta and 13 Jbeta primers. The repertoire was sequenced with immunoSEQ multiplex PCR; TCRdb's copy has only in-frame clones and lacks some. The sample yields about 130,000 clones, about 70% seen once. This CDR3 has 14 amino acids. Per germline, CDR1 LNHNV and CDR2 YYDKDF (reference sequence). Germline trimming cut 3 bases from V and 7 bases from J; bases unmatched to any gene: 5. On this clone: Its target is unknown.

This TCR came from a male donor in good health and CMV-seronegative. Material for sequencing was PBMCs. V is TRBV15 and J is TRBJ2-2; 7 bases match TRBD2. This chain's CDR3 is CATSRTSTDGELFF. CDR3 coding DNA: TGTGCCACCAGCAGGACTAGCACAGACGGGGAGCTGTTTTTT.